This section outlines one T cell receptor (beta chain) sequence together with its context. V lost 2 bases to trimming and J lost 0 bases, with 7 bases between them. Germline V gene data show CDR1 as MNHEY and CDR2 as SVGAGI. There are 14 residues in the CDR3. This sample was taken from a study of blood T cell repertoires in COVID-19. For the study at large: Some COVID-19 samples were acute and others convalescent; all came from the United States, Italy and Spain. The cDNA or gDNA used as material had been derived from T cells, B-cell-depleted T cells, or PBMCs.

Per the original methods: Nucleated cell number was recorded as an estimate derived from reference gene primer amplification. Some clones are missing from TCRdb's copy, which holds only in-frame ones; the method was immunoSEQ multiplex PCR. The V and J calls and the clone size are those of that table, but D and trimming were determined from the DNA. The sample holds 190,000 or so clones, around nine tenths seen once. The sample comprised peripheral blood. This clonotype originated in a young woman who had recovered from COVID-19. The V gene is TRBV6-5, the J gene TRBJ1-2; D gene uncertain. The CDR3 reads CASSYAASNYGYTF. The CDR3 DNA follows: TGTGCCAGCAGTTACGCGGCTTCTAACTATGGCTACACCTTC.